The 21 T cell receptor beta chains below all came from one sample that was sequenced in a study of T-cell memory formation after mild COVID-19. TCRdb re-called the 5' RACE reads with MiXCR, one entry per CDR3 protein. The table includes 55,000 to 65,000 distinct CDR3 sequences, over 7.5% detected once. Material for sequencing was PBMCs or a T cell subset sorted from them (not recorded which). The receptors stem from a man aged 18 to 30 who had mild COVID-19 (a few samples of this study predate the infection). Cell type and time point are not known.

This clonotype was recorded a few times. For the CDR3, the DNA is TGTGCCATCGTCGACAGTCGACAGCCTTACGCTTTCTTT. This translates into CAIVDSRQPYAFF. This sequence joins TRBV28 and TRBJ1-1; perhaps TRBD1 as D (5 bases). Trimming shortened V by 10 bases and J by 11 bases, and 23 bases separated the two germline ends. The CDR3 is 13 residues long. Germline V gives CDR1 MDHEN, CDR2 SYDVKM.

This clonotype was found once. The junction does not match germline at one end; this may be a read error. V usage is TRBV12-3 or TRBV12-4 and J usage is TRBJ1-6; D is uncertain. This CDR3 has 14 amino acids. Here the CDR3 DNA reads TGTGCCAGCAGTTTATCCAGCTATAATTCACACCTCCACTTT. This encodes CASSLSSYNSHLHF.

The V call is TRBV24-1, the J call TRBJ2-1; D is ambiguous. The CDR3 totals 13 residues. V was cut by 1 base and J by 8 bases, with 8 bases left in between. Germline CDR1 is KGHDR and CDR2 is SFDVKD. This chain's CDR3 is CATSDFVGDEQFF. The CDR3, as DNA: TGTGCCACCAGTGATTTCGTGGGTGATGAGCAGTTCTTC.

This clonotype was observed at least ten times. The rearrangement links TRBV7-2 to TRBJ2-1; TRBD2 matches 9 bases. This CDR3 is built from 15 residues. Germline values: CDR1 SGHTA, CDR2 FQGNSA. Unmatched junction bases numbered 6, after V lost 6 bases and J lost 3 bases. The CDR3 reads CASSPLAGSYNEQFF. DNA for the CDR3: TGTGCCAGCAGTCCTCTAGCGGGGAGCTACAATGAGCAGTTCTTC.

The rearrangement links TRBV5-1 to TRBJ2-5; D unresolved. Germline V gives CDR1 SGHRS, CDR2 YFSETQ. Trimming took off 3 bases at V and 1 base at J, with 13 bases between the two ends. The CDR3 has 15 amino acids. As DNA, the CDR3 is TGCGCCAGCAGCTCAGGATGGACCTCCCAAGAGACCCAGTACTTC. Translating gives CASSSGWTSQETQYF.

The chain couples TRBV20-1 to TRBJ1-1; possible D gene TRBD1, 6 bases. CDR3 length equals 13 residues. Germline CDR1 and CDR2: DFQATT and SNEGSKA (reference sequence). Trimming took off 3 bases at V and 5 bases at J, with 13 bases between the two ends. The CDR3 here is CSASQARGTEAFF. The CDR3 region has the DNA TGCAGTGCTAGCCAGGCAAGGGGGACTGAAGCTTTCTTT.

This clonotype has ten or more counts. The rearrangement links TRBV7-8 to TRBJ2-5, with D uncertain. Germline lookup yields CDR1 SGHVS and CDR2 FQNEAQ. The CDR3 is made up of 15 amino acids. Trimming cost V 5 bases and J 5 bases, with 18 bases left between them. In nucleotides, the CDR3 is TGTGCCAGCAGCCCCTTGCGCGTCGGCAACGAGACCCAGTACTTC. It encodes CASSPLRVGNETQYF.

This clonotype appeared a few times. The chain is built from TRBV4-3 and TRBJ2-3; no clear D. This CDR3 is built from 13 residues. V gave up 1 base and J gave up 4 bases, with 6 bases separating them. Germline V gives CDR1 LGHNA, CDR2 YSLEER. The CDR3 is CASSQALSDTQYF. CDR3 sequence (DNA): TGCGCCAGCAGCCAAGCCCTCTCAGATACGCAGTATTTT.

This clonotype showed up just a few times. V is TRBV20-1 and J is TRBJ2-3; 10 bases map to TRBD2. CDR1 and CDR2 (germline): DFQATT, SNEGSKA (reference sequence). Trimming cost V 5 bases and J 5 bases; bases outside gene matches: 10. The length of the CDR3 is 15 residues. The CDR3 region is CSAGAASGGIDTQYF. The CDR3 DNA is TGCAGTGCTGGAGCCGCTAGCGGGGGAATAGATACGCAGTATTTT.

This chain links TRBV5-1 with TRBJ2-6; no clear D gene. The CDR3 sequence is 15 residues long. Trimming took off 6 bases at V and 0 bases at J, with 10 bases between the two ends. CDR1 and CDR2 (germline): SGHRS, YFSETQ. The CDR3 sequence is CASMGGYSGANVLTF. The CDR3 nucleotides are TGCGCCAGCATGGGTGGGTACTCTGGGGCCAACGTCCTGACTTTC.

This clonotype was detected only a few times. The chain has TRBV4-3 and TRBJ1-2; 7 nucleotides line up with TRBD1. This CDR3 contains 16 residues. Germline values: CDR1 LGHNA, CDR2 YSLEER. J was trimmed by 1 base and V by 2 bases; bases with no gene match: 7. The DNA for the CDR3 is TGCGCCAGCAGCCAAACGACAGGGCAATATAACTATGGCTACACCTTC. Amino acids: CASSQTTGQYNYGYTF.

This clonotype was counted only a few times. The chain recombines TRBV7-2 with TRBJ2-2; D remains ambiguous. CDR1 is SGHTA, CDR2 FQGNSA, per germline. V lost 2 bases to trimming and J lost 4 bases, with 8 bases between them. The CDR3 has 14 amino acids. Here the CDR3 DNA reads TGTGCCAGCAGCTTATCAGGTTCCACCGGGGAGCTGTTTTTT. This sequence encodes CASSLSGSTGELFF. Using reference TRBV7-2 and TRBJ2-2 for the parts outside the CDR3, the full variable domain is GAGVSQSPSNKVTEKGKDVELRCDPISGHTALYWYRQSLGQGLEFLIYFQGNSAPDKSGLPSDRFSAERTGGSVSTLTIQRTQQEDSAVYLCASSLSGSTGELFFGEGSRLTVL.

J is TRBJ2-2 and V is TRBV6-2 or TRBV6-3; D unresolved. The CDR3 sequence is 16 residues long. CDR1 is MNHEY, CDR2 SVGEGT, per germline. V shed 6 bases and J shed 6 bases, with 20 bases lying between them. CDR3 bases: TGTGCCAGCAGATCAACCCCCGGACGTACGGCCGGGGAGCTGTTTTTT. It specifies CASRSTPGRTAGELFF.

This clonotype appeared a few times. The V gene is TRBV3-1, the J gene TRBJ2-7; TRBD1 agrees at 8 bases. CDR3 size: 16 residues. V was clipped by 0 bases and J by 6 bases; unmatched bases: 10. The V gene's germline CDR1 is LGHDT and CDR2 YNNKEL (reference sequence). DNA of the CDR3: TGTGCCAGCAGCCAAGATCTGAGACAGGGGAGCAGCGAGCAGTACTTC. This translates into CASSQDLRQGSSEQYF.

The table lists this clonotype with a few counts. An end of the junction differs from the germline gene, which may be a read error. The gene calls are TRBV7-2 and TRBJ2-3; no clear D. The CDR3 is 12 residues long. The germline CDR1 and CDR2 sequences are SGHTA and FQGNSA. The CDR3: CDSTWTADTQYF. In DNA form, the CDR3 reads TGTGACAGCACCTGGACCGCAGATACGCAGTATTTT.

J is TRBJ2-2 and V is TRBV4-2; unclear D gene. CDR3 length equals 16 residues. The ends were cut back, 1 base at V and 0 bases at J, with 9 bases in the middle. CDR1 and CDR2 from the germline V gene are LGHNA and YNFKEQ. As DNA, the CDR3 is TGTGCCAGCAGCCAAGCAGTAGACCCGAACACCGGGGAGCTGTTTTTT. This encodes CASSQAVDPNTGELFF.

This clonotype was seen ten or more times. CDR3 loop: CASSQDSTDTQYF. The CDR3 DNA sequence: TGTGCCAGCAGCCAGGACAGCACAGATACGCAGTATTTT. The chain links TRBV7-9 to TRBJ2-3; D not certain. CDR3 length equals 13 residues. V lost 5 bases and J lost 0, with 6 bases in between. In germline, CDR1 is SEHNR, CDR2 FQNEAQ (reference sequence).

The V call is TRBV5-4, the J call TRBJ1-2; 10 bases map to TRBD1. V gave up 1 base and J gave up 8 bases; unmatched junction bases: 8. This CDR3 spans 15 amino acids. Looked up from germline, CDR1 is SGHNT and CDR2 is YYREEE (reference sequence). Here the CDR3 DNA reads TGTGCCAGCAGCTTGAAAGGGACAGGGGCAGGCGGCTACACCTTC. This translates into CASSLKGTGAGGYTF.

The chain uses TRBV24-1 and TRBJ2-1; D might be TRBD1 (5 bases). V shed 5 bases and J shed 9 bases, with 10 bases lying between them. The length of the CDR3 is 12 residues. The germline CDR1 and CDR2 sequences are KGHDR and SFDVKD. The chain's CDR3 is CATSAGYIEQFF. CDR3 DNA: TGTGCCACCAGTGCAGGGTATATTGAGCAGTTCTTC.

This clonotype has more than one count but fewer than ten. This sequence joins TRBV7-9 and TRBJ2-3; 13 bases align to TRBD2. Germline V lookup: CDR1 SEHNR, CDR2 FQNEAQ (reference sequence). The CDR3 is 19 amino acids. V shed 8 bases, J shed 4 bases, and the junction held 18 bases outside the gene matches. CDR3 in amino acids: CASALSVLAGGLPPDTQYF. CDR3 coding DNA: TGTGCCAGCGCCCTCTCGGTACTAGCGGGGGGGCTACCCCCAGATACGCAGTATTTT.

The chain employs TRBV5-5 and TRBJ2-1; D might be TRBD2 (6 bases). Trimming cost V 4 bases and J 9 bases, with 20 bases left between them. The length of the CDR3 is 15 residues. Germline values: CDR1 SGHKS, CDR2 YYEKEE (reference sequence). Here the CDR3 DNA reads TGTGCCAGCAGCCCGCTGGGGGGTCTCGTGAGTGAGCAGTTCTTC. Its protein is CASSPLGGLVSEQFF.